This T cell receptor beta chain was observed in a study of T cell responses to AZD1222 COVID-19 vaccine. Findings and limits, study-wide: Per reports, nearly half of all spike-specific TCRs target regions that are unmutated in variants.

TCRdb's table, derived via immunoSEQ multiplex PCR, lists solely in-frame clones and lacks some. This repertoire shows more than 150,000 clones, 80% to 95% found once; its top ten account for around 1.9%. Worth noting for this clone: Antigen unknown.

Trimming took off 2 bases at V and 4 bases at J, with 11 bases between the two ends. Germline-derived CDR1 and CDR2 are MDHEN and SYDVKM. The CDR3 spans 15 residues. Material: peripheral blood, obtained 28 days after the second AZD1222 dose. The clonotype was recovered from an adult who received the AZD1222 COVID-19 vaccine. The chain carries TRBV28 and TRBJ2-2; D perhaps matches TRBD2 (6 bases). The CDR3 region is CASSLEGGATGELFF. Here the CDR3 DNA reads TGTGCCAGCAGTTTAGAGGGAGGAGCCACCGGGGAGCTGTTTTTT.